What follows are 8 T cell receptor beta chains derived from one specimen sequenced in a study of T cell responses to AZD1222 COVID-19 vaccine. Assay used: immunoSEQ multiplex PCR; TCRdb lists only in-frame clones, some missing. The sample consists of approximately 120,000 clones, roughly 84% of them appearing once. Material: peripheral blood, obtained on day 0 of AZD1222 vaccination. These receptors were collected from an adult in good health.

The chain carries TRBV11-2 and TRBJ2-1; the D call may be TRBD1 or TRBD2 (6 bases each). Between the trimmed V and J ends, which lost 4 bases and 10 bases, there was a span of 11 bases. This CDR3 spans 12 amino acids. Germline-derived CDR1 and CDR2 are SGHAT and FQNNGV. The CDR3 DNA follows: TGTGCCAGCAGCTGGGGGGCCGGGGAGCAGTTCTTC. It encodes CASSWGAGEQFF.

J is TRBJ1-5 and V is TRBV7-6, with D uncertain. The germline V and J ends were trimmed by 2 bases and 7 bases, with 18 bases remaining between them. Germline loops: CDR1 SGHVS, CDR2 FNYEAQ. CDR3 length: 16 residues. The CDR3 region has the DNA TGTGCCAGCAGCTTATACCCCGCGGGGTTGGGACAGCCCCAGCATTTT. This translates into CASSLYPAGLGQPQHF.

J is TRBJ1-5 and V is TRBV19; no clear D gene. V lost 4 bases to trimming and J lost 0 bases, with 19 bases between them. CDR3 length: 18 residues. Germline CDR1 reads LNHDA; CDR2 reads SQIVND (reference sequence). The CDR3 protein is CASSSPRSGFYSNQPQHF. As DNA, the CDR3 is TGTGCCAGTAGTAGTCCGCGATCAGGCTTTTATAGCAATCAGCCCCAGCATTTT.

The chain uses TRBV7-3 and TRBJ2-3, with a possible D match to TRBD2 (5 bases). The V end was cut by 1 base, the J end by 6 bases, with 8 bases between. The CDR3 loop spans 13 amino acids. Germline V gene data show CDR1 as SGHTA and CDR2 as FQGTGA. CDR3 sequence (DNA): TGTGCCAGCAGCTTAAGTAGAGGGGATACGCAGTATTTT. Its protein is CASSLSRGDTQYF. Full variable domain (remainder filled in from reference TRBV7-3 and TRBJ2-3): GAGVSQTPSNKVTEKGKYVELRCDPISGHTALYWYRQSLGQGPEFLIYFQGTGAADDSGLPNDRFFAVRPEGSVSTLKIQRTERGDSAVYLCASSLSRGDTQYFGPGTRLTVL.

The chain recombines TRBV6-6 with TRBJ1-5; D is unclear. Looked up from germline, CDR1 is MNHNY and CDR2 is SVGAGI (reference sequence). Trimming took 2 bases from V and 3 from J, leaving 8 bases between them. The CDR3 loop spans 14 amino acids. The CDR3 reads CASSYPGANQPQHF. In nucleotides, the CDR3 is TGTGCCAGCAGTTACCCAGGCGCCAATCAGCCCCAGCATTTT.

The chain couples TRBV18 to TRBJ1-5; D unclear. Germline CDR1 is KGHSH and CDR2 is LQKENI. The V end was cut by 2 bases, the J end by 3 bases, with 11 bases between. CDR3 length: 15 amino acids. CDR3 protein: CASSPSGRLNQPQHF. In nucleotides, the CDR3 is TGTGCCAGCTCACCAAGCGGTCGACTCAATCAGCCCCAGCATTTT.

V is TRBV27 and J is TRBJ1-2; D uncertain. V lost 3 bases to trimming and J lost 2 bases, with 13 bases between them. The CDR3 totals 15 residues. Germline V lookup: CDR1 MNHEY, CDR2 SMNVEV (reference sequence). CDR3 amino acids: CASSFSPSTNYGYTF. The CDR3 coding sequence is TGTGCCAGCAGTTTTTCCCCCTCTACCAACTATGGCTACACCTTC.

This chain uses TRBV4-1 with TRBJ2-2, with 7 nucleotides matching TRBD1. The CDR3 has 15 residues. With 5 bases clipped from V and 0 bases from J, the junction kept 3 bases outside the gene matches. CDR1 and CDR2 from the germline V gene are MGHRA and YSYEKL. CDR3 nucleotides: TGCGCCAGCAGCAATCAGGGGGCGAACACCGGGGAGCTGTTTTTT. Translating it yields CASSNQGANTGELFF.